These 30 T cell receptor beta chains originate from one sample sequenced in a study of T cells in Graves' hyperthyroidism and ophthalmopathy. RNA transcripts served as the template for amplifying TCR beta CDR3 regions. A first-round RT-PCR of the TCR CDR3 used the HTBI primer set. TCRdb called the multiplex PCR reads again in MiXCR, with one record for every CDR3 protein. The sample yields roughly 500,000 distinct CDR3 sequences, 40% to 55% seen once. Sequences were obtained from peripheral blood or thyroid tissue (not recorded which). The receptors were gathered from an adult woman with Graves' disease, either hyperthyroidism or ophthalmopathy (not recorded which).

This rearrangement joins TRBV11-2 to TRBJ2-5; TRBD2 might be the D (6 bases). CDR3 length equals 15 residues. The germline V gene encodes CDR1 SGHAT and CDR2 FQNNGV. Trimming left V 7 bases short and J 1 base short, with 16 bases between. The chain's CDR3 is CASTKTATSQETQYF. The CDR3 region has the DNA TGTGCCAGCACAAAAACCGCGACTAGCCAAGAGACCCAGTACTTC.

This clonotype was detected many times. The chain recombines TRBV19 with TRBJ1-5; 8 bases line up with TRBD1. CDR1 LNHDA and CDR2 SQIVND come from the germline V gene (reference sequence). Trimming removed 5 bases from V and 4 bases from J; junction bases left unmatched: 7. The CDR3 length is 15 residues. This CDR3 is CASSQSGGGNQPQHF. The CDR3, as DNA: TGTGCCAGTAGTCAGTCAGGGGGCGGAAATCAGCCCCAGCATTTT.

The genes are TRBV5-1 and TRBJ1-2; D possibly corresponds to TRBD1 (5 bases). Per germline, CDR1 SGHRS and CDR2 YFSETQ. This CDR3 is 15 amino acids long. Trimming removed 2 bases from V and 4 bases from J, with 15 bases in between. In DNA form, the CDR3 reads TGCGCCAGCAGCTTTGAGGGGCCAAAGTCCTATGGCTACACCTTC. Its translation is CASSFEGPKSYGYTF. The full variable domain, completed using reference TRBV5-1 and TRBJ1-2, is KAGVTQTPRYLIKTRGQQVTLSCSPISGHRSVSWYQQTPGQGLQFLFEYFSETQRNKGNFPGRFSGRQFSNSRSEMNVSTLELGDSALYLCASSFEGPKSYGYTFGSGTRLTVV.

This clonotype was detected ten times or more. The chain joins TRBV12-3 or TRBV12-4 to TRBJ2-2, with a tentative D call TRBD1 (6 bases). The V gene lost 2 bases and the J gene lost 5 bases, with 18 bases spanning the gap. The CDR3 spans 17 residues. The CDR3 DNA reads as TGTGCCAGCAGTTTACGCGGTCAGGGGATACGGACCGGGGAGCTGTTTTTT. Residues: CASSLRGQGIRTGELFF.

The rearrangement joins TRBV7-2 to TRBJ1-2, with D maybe TRBD1 (5 bases). This CDR3 spans 15 amino acids. Deletions cut 5 bases from V and 0 bases from J, with 13 bases between. From germline, CDR1 is SGHTA and CDR2 FQGNSA. The CDR3 loop reads CASSARQSSNYGYTF. The CDR3 coding sequence is TGTGCCAGCAGCGCCCGACAGTCCTCTAACTATGGCTACACCTTC.

The genes are TRBV29-1 and TRBJ2-7; 7 bases line up with TRBD1. The CDR3 runs to 15 residues. Germline V gene sequence: CDR1 SQVTM, CDR2 ANQGSEA. After removal of 3 bases from V and 3 bases from J, the junction contained 11 bases not matched to a gene. The DNA of the CDR3 is TGCAGCGTTGACAGGGGGACCTATGGGAACTACGAGCAGTACTTC. Its translation: CSVDRGTYGNYEQYF.

This clonotype has a count of ten or more. One end of the junction varies from germline; a read error may be responsible. This chain uses TRBV29-1 with TRBJ1-1; TRBD1 aligns across 11 bases. The germline CDR1 and CDR2 sequences are SQVTM and ANQGSEA. There are 13 residues in the CDR3. The CDR3 sequence: CGVTGQGVTEAFF. CDR3 nucleotide sequence: TGCGGCGTTACGGGACAGGGGGTCACTGAAGCTTTCTTT.

This clonotype was recorded many times. The chain joins TRBV6-2 or TRBV6-3 to TRBJ2-7; 8 bases match TRBD1. The CDR3 totals 14 residues. Germline V gene data show CDR1 as MNHEY and CDR2 as SVGEGT. The junction had 4 bases not matched to a gene; V was cut back by 4 bases and J by 2 bases. The CDR3 sequence: CASSFRQGPYEQYF. For the CDR3, the DNA is TGTGCCAGCAGTTTTCGACAGGGGCCCTACGAGCAGTACTTC.

On this clonotype: The conserved closing phenylalanine or tryptophan is absent in this CDR3, likely reflecting a read error. It is unclear where the CDR3 begins or ends on the DNA, so no DNA is shown, and the CDR3 is as TCRdb lists it. The chain combines TRBV2 with TRBJ2-2; the D call TRBD2 from the table was never checked on the DNA. The length of the CDR3 is 9 amino acids, counting both ends. Germline assignment: CDR1 SNHLY and CDR2 FYNNEI. This CDR3 is CASEGPRGR.

This chain links TRBV5-1 with TRBJ2-2; 9 bases map to TRBD2. CDR1 is SGHRS, CDR2 YFSETQ, per germline. This CDR3 spans 15 amino acids. Trimming removed 4 bases from V and 7 bases from J; junction bases left unmatched: 8. DNA of the CDR3: TGCGCCAGCAGCCGGAGGAGCGGGGGGTACGGGGAGCTGTTTTTT. Protein: CASSRRSGGYGELFF.

This clonotype occurred many times. The chain carries TRBV7-9 and TRBJ2-7, with a weak D call TRBD2 (5 bases). CDR3 length: 14 amino acids. Germline V gives CDR1 SEHNR, CDR2 FQNEAQ (reference sequence). V was clipped by 5 bases and J by 1 base, with 12 bases between them. CDR3: CASSLGGESYEQYF. DNA of the CDR3: TGTGCCAGCAGCCTCGGTGGGGAGTCCTACGAGCAGTACTTC.

This clonotype came up a few times. The V gene is TRBV7-2, the J gene TRBJ1-2; TRBD1 agrees at 12 bases. Losses at the gene ends were 5 bases for V and 4 bases for J; bases not matched to a gene: 11. Germline lookup yields CDR1 SGHTA and CDR2 FQGNSA. This CDR3 is built from 17 residues. The DNA of the CDR3 is TGTGCCAGCAGCCCGGGACAGGGGGCGCAGTGGGTCTATGGCTACACCTTC. Its translation is CASSPGQGAQWVYGYTF.

In its sample, this clonotype was seen many times. This chain joins TRBV12-3 or TRBV12-4 and TRBJ2-3; 12 bases match TRBD2. The CDR3 is 16 amino acids. V lost 6 bases to trimming and J lost 1 base; unmatched junction nucleotides: 5. CDR3 sequence: CASRPSGRVRTDTQYF. CDR3 bases: TGTGCCAGCAGACCTAGCGGGAGGGTCCGCACAGATACGCAGTATTTT.

The chain recombines TRBV7-2 with TRBJ1-1; D possibly corresponds to TRBD1 (6 bases). Germline-derived CDR1 and CDR2 are SGHTA and FQGNSA. Trimming left V 5 bases short and J 10 bases short, with 17 bases between. The CDR3 has 13 amino acids. The CDR3 protein is CASSTRGAGAAFF. The CDR3 nucleotides are TGTGCCAGCAGCACCAGGGGTGCGGGTGCAGCTTTCTTT.

This clonotype has at least ten counts. V gene TRBV2 combines with J gene TRBJ2-5; TRBD1 might be the D (6 bases). The CDR3 sequence is 15 residues long. The ends were cut back, 6 bases at V and 2 bases at J, with 16 bases in the middle. Germline values: CDR1 SNHLY, CDR2 FYNNEI. The CDR3 protein is CASREMTGAQETQYF. CDR3 sequence (DNA): TGTGCCAGCAGGGAAATGACAGGAGCTCAAGAGACCCAGTACTTC.

This clonotype was counted many times. This chain uses TRBV10-3 with TRBJ2-5; possibly TRBD1 for D (6 bases). Germline CDR1 and CDR2: ENHRY and SYGVKD. Trimming left V 10 bases short and J 3 bases short, with 18 bases between. This CDR3 has 14 residues. Here the CDR3 reads CATSRQETKETQYF. CDR3 sequence (DNA): TGTGCCACGTCCCGACAGGAGACCAAAGAGACCCAGTACTTC.

The chain carries TRBV7-2 and TRBJ1-6, with unresolved D. From germline, CDR1 is SGHTA and CDR2 FQGNSA. The V gene lost 2 bases and the J gene lost 2 bases, with 13 bases spanning the gap. The CDR3 is made up of 17 amino acids. CDR3 in amino acids: CASSLLPFGTYNSPLHF. The CDR3 nucleotides read TGTGCCAGCAGCTTACTACCGTTCGGGACCTATAATTCACCCCTCCACTTT.

Only a few counts were recorded for this clonotype. The chain has TRBV3-1 and TRBJ1-4, with D perhaps matching TRBD1 (5 bases). Trimming removed 4 bases at V and 8 bases at J, with 17 bases between. This CDR3 contains 15 residues. CDR1 LGHDT and CDR2 YNNKEL come from the germline V gene (reference sequence). CDR3 in amino acids: CASSLLDTGGEKLFF. CDR3 coding DNA: TGTGCCAGCAGCCTATTGGACACAGGAGGGGAAAAACTGTTTTTT.

This clonotype showed up many times. The rearrangement uses TRBV2 and TRBJ1-5; unclear D gene. The CDR3 sequence is 18 residues long. The germline CDR1 and CDR2 sequences are SNHLY and FYNNEI. Trimming left V 2 bases short and J 3 bases short, with 20 bases between. The CDR3 is CASSEFFGRTNSNQPQHF. The CDR3 coding sequence is TGTGCCAGCAGTGAATTTTTTGGCAGGACCAATTCCAATCAGCCCCAGCATTTT.

The sample holds a few counts of this clonotype. J is TRBJ2-5 and V is TRBV20-1, with D perhaps TRBD1 or TRBD2 (5 bases each). Germline-derived CDR1 and CDR2 are DFQATT and SNEGSKA (reference sequence). Trimming cost V 0 bases and J 6 bases, with 14 bases left between them. The length of the CDR3 is 14 residues. For the CDR3, the DNA is TGCAGTGCTAGAGATAGTGGGAGACAGAAGACCCAGTACTTC. Residues: CSARDSGRQKTQYF.

This clonotype has only a few counts. The genes are TRBV15 and TRBJ1-4; no clear D. Deletions cut 5 bases from V and 7 bases from J, with 14 bases between. The CDR3 loop spans 14 amino acids. Per the germline V gene, CDR1 is LNHNV and CDR2 is YYDKDF (reference sequence). The CDR3 is CATSRRRKGEKLFF. In DNA form, the CDR3 reads TGTGCCACCAGCCGCAGGAGGAAGGGTGAAAAACTGTTTTTT.

The chain has TRBV15 and TRBJ1-1; D not resolved. CDR3 size: 13 residues. Trimming shortened V by 3 bases and J by 7 bases, and 12 bases separated the two germline ends. Germline CDR1 reads LNHNV; CDR2 reads YYDKDF (reference sequence). CDR3 coding DNA: TGTGCCACCAGCAGGGCCGTAGGGCTTGAAGCTTTCTTT. This encodes CATSRAVGLEAFF.

This clonotype was seen more than once but under ten times. This chain joins TRBV5-1 and TRBJ2-3, with 7 bases matching TRBD1. The V gene end was trimmed by 2 bases and the J gene end by 0 bases; junction bases not matched to a gene: 3. The germline V gene encodes CDR1 SGHRS and CDR2 YFSETQ. This CDR3 contains 15 residues. DNA for the CDR3: TGCGCCAGCAGCTTCAAGGGGGCTAGCACAGATACGCAGTATTTT. It encodes CASSFKGASTDTQYF.

This clonotype was picked up many times. CDR3 nucleotide sequence: TGCAGTGCTAGAGGCCCAGGGGACTATGGCTACACCTTC. It encodes CSARGPGDYGYTF. The chain couples TRBV20-1 to TRBJ1-2, with D possibly being TRBD1 (6 bases). Germline V gene lookup returns CDR1 DFQATT and CDR2 SNEGSKA (reference sequence). The V end lost 1 base, the J end lost 3 bases, and 9 bases lay between the germline ends. The CDR3 loop spans 13 amino acids.

This clonotype was recorded at least ten times. The chain employs TRBV20-1 and TRBJ1-6; D gene uncertain. Germline V gene sequence: CDR1 DFQATT, CDR2 SNEGSKA (reference sequence). This CDR3 has 17 amino acids. Trimming cost V 0 bases and J 9 bases, with 21 bases left between them. The CDR3 spells CSARDLSGHSVGSPLHF. CDR3 DNA: TGCAGTGCTAGAGATCTTTCAGGCCATAGTGTAGGTTCACCCCTCCACTTT.

This clonotype was counted ten times or more. This chain links TRBV25-1 with TRBJ1-2; perhaps TRBD1 as D (5 bases). Trimming pared 3 bases from V and 0 bases from J, leaving 20 bases between. This CDR3 is built from 18 residues. The germline gives CDR1 MGHDK, CDR2 SYGVNS. The CDR3 nucleotides are TGTGCCAGCAGTGATGGAGTAGGTGGGCTGGGGGCTAACTATGGCTACACCTTC. Translation: CASSDGVGGLGANYGYTF.

This chain connects TRBV19 to TRBJ2-2; 8 bases are shared with TRBD1. With V trimmed by 4 bases and J by 1 base, 2 bases remained unmatched. Germline CDR1 is LNHDA and CDR2 is SQIVND (reference sequence). There are 15 residues in the CDR3. CDR3 in amino acids: CASSTGTGNTGELFF. The CDR3 DNA follows: TGTGCCAGTAGTACCGGGACAGGGAACACCGGGGAGCTGTTTTTT. Filled out from reference TRBV19 and TRBJ2-2, the complete variable domain reads DGGITQSPKYLFRKEGQNVTLSCEQNLNHDAMYWYRQDPGQGLRLIYYSQIVNDFQKGDIAEGYSVSREKKESFPLTVTSAQKNPTAFYLCASSTGTGNTGELFFGEGSRLTVL.

The chain uses TRBV4-2 and TRBJ1-2; D possibly corresponds to TRBD1 (5 bases). Germline assignment: CDR1 LGHNA and CDR2 YNFKEQ. V lost 4 bases and J lost 4, with 13 bases in between. This CDR3 region has 14 residues. Here the CDR3 DNA reads TGTGCCAGCAGCCTCCAGATGGGACTCTATGGCTACACCTTC. It yields the protein CASSLQMGLYGYTF.

On this clonotype itself: The junction shows a germline mismatch at one end, possibly a read error. The chain is built from TRBV7-7 and TRBJ2-5; D is ambiguous. The CDR3 is 14 amino acids. The germline gives CDR1 SSHAT, CDR2 FNYEAQ (reference sequence). The CDR3 loop reads CASSVSRNQETQYF. For the CDR3, the DNA is TGTGCTAGCAGCGTTTCCAGGAACCAAGAGACCCAGTACTTC.

CDR3 loop: CASSPSAGSYEQYF. In nucleotides, the CDR3 is TGCGCCAGCAGCCCAAGCGCGGGGTCCTACGAGCAGTACTTC. The rearrangement joins TRBV4-1 to TRBJ2-7; D might be TRBD2 (6 bases). V was trimmed by 4 bases and J by 1 base, leaving 11 bases between them. CDR3 size: 14 residues. CDR1 is MGHRA, CDR2 YSYEKL, per germline.